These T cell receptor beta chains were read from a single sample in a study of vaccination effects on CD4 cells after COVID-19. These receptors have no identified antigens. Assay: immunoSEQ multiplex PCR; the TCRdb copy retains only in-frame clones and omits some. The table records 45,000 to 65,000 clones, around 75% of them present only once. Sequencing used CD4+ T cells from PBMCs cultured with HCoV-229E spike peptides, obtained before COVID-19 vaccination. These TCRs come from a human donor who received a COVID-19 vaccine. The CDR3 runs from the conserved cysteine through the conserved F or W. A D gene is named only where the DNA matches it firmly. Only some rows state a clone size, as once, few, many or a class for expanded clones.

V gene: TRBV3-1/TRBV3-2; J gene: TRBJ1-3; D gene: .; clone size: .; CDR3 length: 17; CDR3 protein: CASSPRRKGGSGNTIYF; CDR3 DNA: TGTGCCAGCAGCCCCCGCAGGAAAGGGGGCTCTGGAAACACCATATATTTT
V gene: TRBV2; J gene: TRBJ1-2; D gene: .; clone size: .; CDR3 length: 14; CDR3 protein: CASRQGSAVYGYTF; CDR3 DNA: TGTGCCAGCAGGCAGGGGAGTGCGGTCTATGGCTACACCTTC
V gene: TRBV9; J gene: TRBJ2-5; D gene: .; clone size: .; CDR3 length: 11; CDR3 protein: CASSAGETQYF; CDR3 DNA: TGTGCCAGCAGCGCCGGGGAGACCCAGTACTTC
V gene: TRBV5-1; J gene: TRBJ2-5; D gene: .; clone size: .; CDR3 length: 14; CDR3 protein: CASSLAGVRETQYF; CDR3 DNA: TGCGCCAGCAGCTTGGCCGGTGTGAGGGAGACCCAGTACTTC
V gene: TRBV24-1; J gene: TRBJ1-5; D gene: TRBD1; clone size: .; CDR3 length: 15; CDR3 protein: CATSDATGGLQPQHF; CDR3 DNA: TGTGCCACCAGTGATGCCACAGGGGGCTTACAGCCCCAGCATTTT
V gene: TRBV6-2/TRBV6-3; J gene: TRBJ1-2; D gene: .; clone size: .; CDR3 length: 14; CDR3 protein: CASSYFSSTYGYTF; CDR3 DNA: TGTGCCAGCAGTTACTTCTCTTCCACCTATGGCTACACCTTC
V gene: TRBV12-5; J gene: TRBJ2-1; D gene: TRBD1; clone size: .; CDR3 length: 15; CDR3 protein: CASGFGTVSYNEQFF; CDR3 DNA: TGTGCTAGTGGTTTCGGGACAGTCTCCTACAATGAGCAGTTCTTC
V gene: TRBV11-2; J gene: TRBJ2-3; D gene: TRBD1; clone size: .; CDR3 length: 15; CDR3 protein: CASSPGTVTTDTQYF; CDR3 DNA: TGTGCCAGCAGCCCCGGGACAGTTACTACAGATACGCAGTATTTT
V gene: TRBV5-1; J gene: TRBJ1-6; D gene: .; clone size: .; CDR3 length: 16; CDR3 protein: CASSPSPVGGDSPLHF; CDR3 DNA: TGCGCCAGCAGCCCGAGTCCAGTGGGAGGCGATTCACCCCTCCACTTT
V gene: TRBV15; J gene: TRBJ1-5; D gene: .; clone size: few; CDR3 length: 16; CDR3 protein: CATRRAGGWGNQPQHF; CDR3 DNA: TGTGCCACCAGGAGAGCCGGGGGATGGGGCAATCAGCCCCAGCATTTT
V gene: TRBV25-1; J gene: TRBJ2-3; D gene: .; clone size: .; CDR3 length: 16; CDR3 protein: CASSQPPGTATDTQYF; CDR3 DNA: TGTGCCAGCAGTCAACCCCCCGGGACGGCGACAGATACGCAGTATTTT
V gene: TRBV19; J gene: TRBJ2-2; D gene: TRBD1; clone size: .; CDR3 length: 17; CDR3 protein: CASKEGTGGRNTGELFF; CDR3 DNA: TGTGCCAGTAAAGAGGGGACAGGGGGCCGTAACACCGGGGAGCTGTTTTTT
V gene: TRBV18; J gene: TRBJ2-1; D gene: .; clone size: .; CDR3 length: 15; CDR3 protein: CASSPDTVRGSEQFF; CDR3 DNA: TGTGCCAGCTCACCAGACACTGTGAGGGGCAGTGAGCAGTTCTTC
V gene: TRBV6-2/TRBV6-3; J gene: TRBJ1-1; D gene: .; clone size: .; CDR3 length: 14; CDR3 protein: CASSYHTGRNEAFF; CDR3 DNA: TGTGCCAGCAGTTACCATACCGGGAGGAACGAAGCTTTCTTT
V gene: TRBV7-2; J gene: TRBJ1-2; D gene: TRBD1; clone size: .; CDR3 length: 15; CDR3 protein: CASSRRQGGSDGYTF; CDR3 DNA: TGTGCCAGCAGCCGGCGACAGGGTGGATCGGATGGCTACACCTTC
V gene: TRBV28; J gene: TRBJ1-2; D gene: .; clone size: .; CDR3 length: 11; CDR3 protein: CASAKNYGYTF; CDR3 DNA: TGTGCCAGCGCAAAGAACTATGGCTACACCTTC
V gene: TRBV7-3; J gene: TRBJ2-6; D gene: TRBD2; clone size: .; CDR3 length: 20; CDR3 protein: CASSLKAGGDGDSGANVLTF; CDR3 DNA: TGTGCCAGCAGCTTAAAGGCTGGGGGGGACGGAGACTCTGGGGCCAACGTCCTGACTTTC
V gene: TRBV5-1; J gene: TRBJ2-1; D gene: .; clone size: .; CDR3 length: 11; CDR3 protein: CASSPDYQQFF; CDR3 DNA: TGCGCCAGCAGCCCCGACTACCAGCAGTTCTTC
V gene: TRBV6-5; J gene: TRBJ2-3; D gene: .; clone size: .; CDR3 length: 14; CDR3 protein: CASELRQGTDTQYF; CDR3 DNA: TGTGCCAGCGAGCTTAGACAGGGCACAGATACGCAGTATTTT
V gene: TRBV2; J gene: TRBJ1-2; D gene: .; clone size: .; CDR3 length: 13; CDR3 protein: CASNRESNYGYTF; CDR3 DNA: TGTGCCAGCAACAGGGAATCTAACTATGGCTACACCTTC
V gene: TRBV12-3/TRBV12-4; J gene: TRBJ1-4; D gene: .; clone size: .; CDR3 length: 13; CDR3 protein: CASSLETAQKLFF; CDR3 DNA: TGTGCCAGCAGTTTGGAGACGGCTCAAAAACTGTTTTTT
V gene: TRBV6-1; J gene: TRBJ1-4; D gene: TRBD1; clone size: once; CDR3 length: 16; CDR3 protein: CASSEMDRGLSEKLFF; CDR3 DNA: TGTGCCAGCAGTGAAATGGACAGGGGGCTGAGTGAAAAACTGTTTTTT
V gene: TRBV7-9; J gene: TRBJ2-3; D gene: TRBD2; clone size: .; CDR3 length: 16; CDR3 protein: CASSPTRGGASDTQYF; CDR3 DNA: TGTGCCAGCAGCCCGACTCGCGGGGGGGCCTCAGATACGCAGTATTTT
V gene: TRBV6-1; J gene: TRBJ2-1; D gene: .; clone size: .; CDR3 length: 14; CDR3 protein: CASSDYSAENEQFF; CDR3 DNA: TGTGCCAGCAGTGATTACTCCGCGGAGAATGAGCAGTTCTTC
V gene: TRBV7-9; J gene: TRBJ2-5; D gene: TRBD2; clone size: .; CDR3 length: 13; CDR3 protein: CASSSTSGETQYF; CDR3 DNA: TGTGCCAGCAGCTCCACTAGCGGGGAGACCCAGTACTTC
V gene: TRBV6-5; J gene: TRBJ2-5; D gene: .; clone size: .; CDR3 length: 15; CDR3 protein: CASSYSRQGQETQYF; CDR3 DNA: TGTGCCAGCAGTTACTCGAGGCAGGGCCAAGAGACCCAGTACTTC
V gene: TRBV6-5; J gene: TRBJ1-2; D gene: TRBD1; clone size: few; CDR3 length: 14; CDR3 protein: CASRRTGLGYGYTF; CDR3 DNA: TGTGCCAGCAGAAGGACAGGGTTGGGCTATGGCTACACCTTC
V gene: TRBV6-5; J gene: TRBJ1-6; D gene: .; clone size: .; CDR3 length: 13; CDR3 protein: CASSGQYNSPLHF; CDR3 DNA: TGTGCCAGCAGCGGACAGTATAATTCACCCCTCCACTTT
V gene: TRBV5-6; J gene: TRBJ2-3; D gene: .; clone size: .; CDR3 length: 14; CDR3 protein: CASSRDSGTDTQYF; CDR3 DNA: TGTGCCAGCAGCAGAGACAGTGGCACAGATACGCAGTATTTT
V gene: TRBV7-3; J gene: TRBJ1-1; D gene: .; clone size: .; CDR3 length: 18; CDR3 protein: CASSLSVPGMVADTEAFF; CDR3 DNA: TGTGCCAGCAGCTTAAGCGTACCGGGGATGGTGGCAGACACTGAAGCTTTCTTT
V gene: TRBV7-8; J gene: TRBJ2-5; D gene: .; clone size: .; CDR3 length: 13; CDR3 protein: CASTLGRQETQYF; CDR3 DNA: TGTGCCAGCACCTTGGGGCGTCAAGAGACCCAGTACTTC
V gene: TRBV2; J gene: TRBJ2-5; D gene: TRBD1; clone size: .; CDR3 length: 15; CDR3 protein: CASNRQGEGQETQYF; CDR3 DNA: TGTGCCAGCAACAGACAGGGGGAGGGCCAAGAGACCCAGTACTTC
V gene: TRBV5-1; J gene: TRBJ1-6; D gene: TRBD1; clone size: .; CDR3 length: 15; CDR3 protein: CASSLTGQGNSPLHF; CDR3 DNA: TGCGCCAGCAGTCTGACGGGACAGGGCAATTCACCCCTCCACTTT
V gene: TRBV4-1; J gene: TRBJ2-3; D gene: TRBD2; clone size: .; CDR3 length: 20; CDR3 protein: CASRHSPRRGGPPHTDTQYF; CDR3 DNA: TGCGCCAGCAGACATTCCCCAAGACGGGGGGGCCCACCCCACACAGATACGCAGTATTTT
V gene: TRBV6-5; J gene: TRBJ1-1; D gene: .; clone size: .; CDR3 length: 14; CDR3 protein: CASSQRWGLGEAFF; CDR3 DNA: TGTGCCAGCAGCCAAAGGTGGGGGTTGGGTGAAGCTTTCTTT
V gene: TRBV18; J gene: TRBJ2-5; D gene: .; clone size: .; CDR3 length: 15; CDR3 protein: CASSPRPMGQETQYF; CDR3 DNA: TGTGCCAGCTCACCACGACCGATGGGCCAAGAGACCCAGTACTTC
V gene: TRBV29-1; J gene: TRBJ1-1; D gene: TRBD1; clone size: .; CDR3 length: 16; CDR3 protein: CSVPGGQGALNTEAFF; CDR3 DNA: TGCAGCGTTCCCGGGGGACAGGGGGCTTTAAACACTGAAGCTTTCTTT
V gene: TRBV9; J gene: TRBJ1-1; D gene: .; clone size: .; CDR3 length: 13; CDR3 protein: CASSVVPNTEAFF; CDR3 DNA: TGTGCCAGCAGCGTAGTACCGAACACTGAAGCTTTCTTT
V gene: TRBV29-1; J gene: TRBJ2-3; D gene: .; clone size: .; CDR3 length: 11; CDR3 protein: CSVRKADTQYF; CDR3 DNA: TGCAGCGTACGAAAGGCAGATACGCAGTATTTT
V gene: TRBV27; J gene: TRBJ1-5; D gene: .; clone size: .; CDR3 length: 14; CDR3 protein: CASSHQGTDQPQHF; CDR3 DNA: TGTGCCAGCAGTCACCAAGGAACGGATCAGCCCCAGCATTTT
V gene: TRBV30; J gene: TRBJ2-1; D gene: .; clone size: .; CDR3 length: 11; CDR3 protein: CAWSVPNEQFF; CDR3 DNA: TGTGCCTGGAGTGTACCCAATGAGCAGTTCTTC
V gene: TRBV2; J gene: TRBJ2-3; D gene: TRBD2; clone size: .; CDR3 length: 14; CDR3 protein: CASRTAGGTDTQYF; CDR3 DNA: TGTGCCAGCAGAACGGCGGGGGGCACAGATACGCAGTATTTT
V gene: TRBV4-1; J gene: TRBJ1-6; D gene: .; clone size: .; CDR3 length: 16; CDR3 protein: CASSQDSGFSNSPLHF; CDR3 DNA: TGCGCCAGCAGCCAAGATTCAGGGTTTAGTAATTCACCCCTCCACTTT
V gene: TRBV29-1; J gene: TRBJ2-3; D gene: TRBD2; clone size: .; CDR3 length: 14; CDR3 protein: CSVDSGVGTDTQYF; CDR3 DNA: TGCAGCGTTGACAGCGGGGTGGGCACAGATACGCAGTATTTT
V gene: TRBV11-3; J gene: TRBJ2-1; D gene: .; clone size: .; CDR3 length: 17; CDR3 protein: CASSLGSLARSYNEQFF; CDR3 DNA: TGTGCCAGCAGCTTAGGGTCTCTAGCCCGCTCCTACAATGAGCAGTTCTTC
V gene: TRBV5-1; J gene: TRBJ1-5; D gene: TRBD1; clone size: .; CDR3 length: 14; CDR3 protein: CASSPNRGGQPQHF; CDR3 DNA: TGCGCCAGCAGCCCGAACAGGGGCGGGCAGCCCCAGCATTTT
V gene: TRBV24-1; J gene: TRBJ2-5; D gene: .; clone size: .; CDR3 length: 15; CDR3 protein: CATSVSIGYQETQYF; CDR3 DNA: TGTGCCACCAGTGTTTCAATAGGCTACCAAGAGACCCAGTACTTC
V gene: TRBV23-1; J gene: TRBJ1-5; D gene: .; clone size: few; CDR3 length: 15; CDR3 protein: CASSHPPGGNQPQHF; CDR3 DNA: TGCGCCAGCAGTCACCCCCCTGGAGGCAATCAGCCCCAGCATTTT
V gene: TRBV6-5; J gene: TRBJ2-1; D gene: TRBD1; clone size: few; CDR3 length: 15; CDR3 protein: CASRPGTAYYNEQFF; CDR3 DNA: TGTGCCAGCAGGCCCGGGACAGCTTACTACAATGAGCAGTTCTTC
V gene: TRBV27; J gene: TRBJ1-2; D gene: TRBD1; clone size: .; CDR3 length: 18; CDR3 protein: CASRKIRDRALLNYGYTF; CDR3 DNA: TGTGCCAGCCGAAAGATCAGGGACAGGGCGCTGCTTAACTATGGCTACACCTTC
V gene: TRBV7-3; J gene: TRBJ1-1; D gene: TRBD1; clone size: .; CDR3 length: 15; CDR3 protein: CASSPNGQGVTEAFF; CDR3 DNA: TGTGCCAGCAGCCCTAATGGACAGGGGGTTACTGAAGCTTTCTTT
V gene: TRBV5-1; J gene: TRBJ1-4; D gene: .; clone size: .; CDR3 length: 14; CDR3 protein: CASSLKSLYEKLFF; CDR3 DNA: TGCGCCAGCAGCTTGAAATCCTTATACGAAAAACTGTTTTTT
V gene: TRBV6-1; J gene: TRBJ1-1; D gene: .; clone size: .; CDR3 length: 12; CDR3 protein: CASSEGAARTFF; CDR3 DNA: TGTGCCAGCAGTGAAGGGGCAGCAAGGACTTTCTTT
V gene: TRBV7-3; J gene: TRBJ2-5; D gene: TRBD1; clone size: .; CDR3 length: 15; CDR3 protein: CASTLSGTGAETQYF; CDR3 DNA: TGTGCCAGCACCCTAAGCGGGACAGGGGCAGAGACCCAGTACTTC
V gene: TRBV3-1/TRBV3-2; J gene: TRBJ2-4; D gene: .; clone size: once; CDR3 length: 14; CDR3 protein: CASSFRVSKNIQYF; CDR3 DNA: TGTGCCAGCAGCTTTCGGGTTAGCAAAAACATTCAGTACTTC